These 6 T cell receptor beta chains were sequenced from one sample in a study of regulatory T cells in long-lasting Graves disease. Libraries of TCR beta came from iRepertoire HTBI primers plus Arm-PCR of CDR3 regions. Each CDR3 protein is one row after TCRdb ran MiXCR on the multiplex PCR reads. Of about 470,000 distinct CDR3 sequences listed, 16% are singletons. Time point in this sample: newly diagnosed GD, antithyroid drugs for less than 3 months. Extracted PBMC RNA gave rise to the TCR library. The same sample was also studied in work on T cells in Graves' hyperthyroidism and ophthalmopathy.

The sequencing used peripheral blood mononuclear cells (PBMCs), collected at new diagnosis, from a patient treated with antithyroid drugs. The receptor set was obtained from a man in his forties or fifties with Graves disease.

This clonotype occurred many times. The chain combines TRBV2 with TRBJ1-5, with 7 bases that match TRBD1. V shed 6 bases, J shed 9 bases, and the junction held 14 bases outside the gene matches. The CDR3 spans 15 residues. Germline CDR1 and CDR2: SNHLY and FYNNEI. The CDR3 DNA reads TGTGCCAGCAGAGAACACCGGGACAGTTATTGGCCCCAGCATTTT. Translated, it gives CASREHRDSYWPQHF.

This clonotype appeared many times. The chain has TRBV28 and TRBJ2-5; D is perhaps TRBD1 or TRBD2 (6 bases each). The germline gives CDR1 MDHEN, CDR2 SYDVKM. The V gene lost 7 bases and the J gene lost 2 bases, with 14 bases spanning the gap. CDR3 size: 14 residues. CDR3 coding DNA: TGTGCCAGCACGGGGGCCCGGGGGCAAGAGACCCAGTACTTC. The encoded protein is CASTGARGQETQYF. Full variable domain (remainder filled in from reference TRBV28 and TRBJ2-5): DVKVTQSSRYLVKRTGEKVFLECVQDMDHENMFWYRQDPGLGLRLIYFSYDVKMKEKGDIPEGYSVSREKKERFSLILESASTNQTSMYLCASTGARGQETQYFGPGTRLLVL.

This clonotype came up many times. V gene TRBV20-1 combines with J gene TRBJ1-1; 7 nucleotides line up with TRBD1. Trimming removed 0 bases from V and 0 bases from J; junction bases left unmatched: 4. Germline CDR1 reads DFQATT; CDR2 reads SNEGSKA (reference sequence). The CDR3 spans 15 residues. The CDR3 protein is CSARDPDRVNTEAFF. The DNA of the CDR3 is TGCAGTGCTAGAGATCCTGACAGGGTGAACACTGAAGCTTTCTTT.

This clonotype was seen many times. The chain joins TRBV28 to TRBJ1-1; possible D gene TRBD1, 6 bases. The germline V gene encodes CDR1 MDHEN and CDR2 SYDVKM. The germline V and J ends were trimmed by 5 bases and 8 bases, with 12 bases remaining between them. This CDR3 comprises 12 residues. This CDR3 reads CASSQRGIEAFF. The DNA of the CDR3 is TGTGCCAGCAGTCAGAGGGGGATCGAAGCTTTCTTT.

This chain connects TRBV29-1 to TRBJ2-7, with 11 bases lining up with TRBD2. V lost 2 bases and J lost 3; bases outside the gene matches: 6. Germline CDR1 SQVTM, CDR2 ANQGSEA. The CDR3 sequence is 15 residues long. In DNA, the CDR3 is TGCAGCGTTGAAACCGGAACTAGCGGGAGCTACGAGCAGTACTTC. This translates into CSVETGTSGSYEQYF.

V and J are TRBV4-1 and TRBJ1-5; no definite D call. The CDR3 contains 14 residues. Germline CDR1 and CDR2: MGHRA and YSYEKL. Trimming took off 3 bases at V and 6 bases at J, with 12 bases between the two ends. The CDR3 protein is CASSHQRGGQPQHF. In nucleotides, the CDR3 is TGCGCCAGCAGCCACCAACGGGGTGGTCAGCCCCAGCATTTT.